Below are 26 T cell receptor beta chains sequenced from a single sample in a study of blood T cells in healthy people across ages (dated by TCRdb to between 2015 and 2017). The library was prepared using 5' RACE. Sequencing used an Illumina HiSeq 2500. A second PCR of about 7 to 12 cycles was performed with a sample-barcoded 5' primer and a J-beta primer mix. Clones were called with MiXCR by TCRdb after fastp trimmed the public reads at Q25, and only in-frame beta chains were retained. Here each entry gathers all rows of one CDR3 protein and keeps the most common genes and DNA. The sample has over 450,000 distinct CDR3 sequences on record, less than 25% of them singletons. The ten biggest clones cover roughly 9.4% of the sample. This sample was also put to use in a study of T cells of mothers and their children.

The sample was blood. These receptors originate from a boy between 10 and 17 years old in good health.

This clonotype came up a few times. An end of the junction does not agree with germline; a read error may underlie this. This chain uses TRBV9 with TRBJ2-5; D assignment may be TRBD1 or TRBD2 (5 bases each). The CDR3 has 14 amino acids. The V gene's germline CDR1 is SGDLS and CDR2 YYNGEE. For the CDR3, the DNA is TGTGCCGGCAGCGGACCGGGACCCAGAGAGACCCAGTACTTC. Translation gives CAGSGPGPRETQYF.

This clonotype was seen repeatedly, ten times or more. The chain couples TRBV20-1 to TRBJ2-1, with D perhaps TRBD2 (6 bases). Deletions cut 5 bases from V and 2 bases from J, with 13 bases between. The CDR3 sequence is 14 residues long. Germline CDR1 reads DFQATT; CDR2 reads SNEGSKA (reference sequence). The CDR3 here is CSAFVSGTYNEQFF. Here the CDR3 DNA reads TGCAGTGCTTTCGTTAGCGGCACCTACAATGAGCAGTTCTTC.

This clonotype has a handful of counts. The V call is TRBV12-3 or TRBV12-4, the J call TRBJ2-5; D remains ambiguous. CDR3 length: 13 residues. V gave up 8 bases and J gave up 4 bases, with 14 bases separating them. The CDR3 here is CASRSSRLETQYF. CDR3 nucleotide sequence: TGTGCCAGCCGAAGTAGCAGGTTAGAGACCCAGTACTTC.

This sequence joins TRBV19 and TRBJ2-1; TRBD2 aligns across 9 bases. Per germline, CDR1 LNHDA and CDR2 SQIVND (reference sequence). The CDR3 loop spans 14 amino acids. V shed 5 bases and J 4 bases; nucleotides not matched to a gene: 3. The CDR3 protein is CASSWGLAYNEQFF. Here the CDR3 DNA reads TGTGCCAGTAGTTGGGGACTAGCTTACAATGAGCAGTTCTTC.

The gene calls are TRBV7-8 and TRBJ2-7, with 9 bases fitting TRBD1. This CDR3 is 16 amino acids long. The germline CDR1 and CDR2 sequences are SGHVS and FQNEAQ. Germline trimming cut 4 bases from V and 5 bases from J; bases unmatched to any gene: 12. The DNA of the CDR3 is TGTGCCAGCAGCTCGACCGGGACAGGGTGGCGGGACGAGCAGTACTTC. This gives the protein CASSSTGTGWRDEQYF.

The genes are TRBV28 and TRBJ2-7; a possible D gene is TRBD2 (5 bases). The V end lost 2 bases, the J end lost 2 bases, and 13 bases lay between the germline ends. The CDR3 runs to 15 residues. The germline gives CDR1 MDHEN, CDR2 SYDVKM. Here the CDR3 DNA reads TGTGCCAGCAGTTTAATCGAGGGCCCGACCTACGAGCAGTACTTC. Its translation: CASSLIEGPTYEQYF.

V and J are TRBV7-2 and TRBJ1-6; no definite D call. V was shortened by 2 bases and J by 4 bases, with 12 bases between the two germline ends. The CDR3 has 16 amino acids. CDR1 and CDR2 from the germline V gene are SGHTA and FQGNSA. CDR3 coding DNA: TGTGCCAGCAGCTTACTATTGGTATCATATAATTCACCCCTCCACTTT. As protein: CASSLLLVSYNSPLHF.

This clonotype was recorded a few times. This chain links TRBV29-1 with TRBJ1-2; unclear D gene. This CDR3 has 15 residues. CDR1 and CDR2 from the germline V gene are SQVTM and ANQGSEA. Trimming shortened V by 3 bases and J by 4 bases, and 18 bases separated the two germline ends. The CDR3 is CSVEGSTNLGYGYTF. The CDR3 nucleotides are TGCAGCGTTGAGGGGTCAACAAACCTCGGCTATGGCTACACCTTC.

This clonotype was recorded a few times. This chain joins TRBV6-1 and TRBJ2-7; TRBD1 is a possible D gene (5 bases). V shed 2 bases and J shed 4 bases, with 9 bases lying between them. CDR1 and CDR2 (germline): MNHNS, SASEGT. The CDR3 is 13 residues long. Here the CDR3 reads CASSEITGYEQYF. DNA for the CDR3: TGTGCCAGCAGTGAAATAACAGGATACGAGCAGTACTTC.

There are a few counts of this clonotype. This may come from a read error, since a much larger clone is one base off. This sequence joins TRBV7-2 and TRBJ2-1, with D perhaps being TRBD1 or TRBD2 (5 bases each). Germline-derived CDR1 and CDR2 are SGHTA and FQGNSA. The CDR3 covers 13 residues. CDR3 region: CAGSRDGNNEQFF. The CDR3 DNA reads as TGTGCCGGCAGCCGGGACGGTAACAATGAGCAGTTCTTC.

V gene TRBV28 combines with J gene TRBJ2-5, with TRBD2 identical over 7 bases. Gene TRBJ2-1 matches the end of the DNA better, so the J call may be wrong. Germline V lookup: CDR1 MDHEN, CDR2 SYDVKM. CDR3 length: 16 amino acids. CDR3 nucleotide sequence: TGTGCCAGCAGCCAAAGGGACTACCGTAGCATTTCGGAGCAGTTCTTC. Its protein is CASSQRDYRSISEQFF.

CDR3 protein: CASSGGGQGNTEAFF. In nucleotides, the CDR3 is TGTGCCAGCAGCGGGGGGGGACAGGGGAACACTGAAGCTTTCTTT. This chain joins TRBV9 and TRBJ1-1, with 9 bases identical to TRBD1. The germline V gene encodes CDR1 SGDLS and CDR2 YYNGEE. The CDR3 has 15 amino acids. V shed 3 bases, J shed 1 base, and the junction held 4 bases outside the gene matches.

Here the CDR3 DNA reads TGTGCCAGCAGCCAAGATGGGGCAGAAGCCAAAAACATTCAGTACTTC. Translated, it gives CASSQDGAEAKNIQYF. The chain has TRBV4-2 and TRBJ2-4; a weak D match, TRBD1 (5 bases). V was trimmed by 0 bases and J by 0 bases, leaving 9 bases between them. Germline V gene lookup returns CDR1 LGHNA and CDR2 YNFKEQ. The CDR3 is made up of 16 amino acids.

This clonotype was seen a handful of times. This sequence joins TRBV5-6 and TRBJ2-5; 10 bases are a match to TRBD2. After removal of 0 bases from V and 4 bases from J, the junction contained 6 bases not matched to a gene. Germline V lookup: CDR1 SGHDT, CDR2 YYEEEE. The CDR3 spans 16 residues. Here the CDR3 reads CASSLGVAGGGETQYF. As DNA, the CDR3 is TGTGCCAGCAGCTTGGGAGTAGCGGGAGGTGGAGAGACCCAGTACTTC.

This clonotype was picked up a small number of times. This chain links TRBV7-8 with TRBJ2-2, with D possibly being TRBD2 (6 bases). The germline V gene has CDR1 SGHVS and CDR2 FQNEAQ. The CDR3 is 16 residues long. The V gene lost 5 bases and the J gene lost 7 bases, with 20 bases spanning the gap. Here the CDR3 DNA reads TGTGCCAGCAGCCCCCGACAGCGGGCCTCACACGGGGAGCTGTTTTTT. This codes for CASSPRQRASHGELFF.

This clonotype came up a few times. The chain carries TRBV7-2 and TRBJ2-3; 9 nucleotides match TRBD2. Looked up from germline, CDR1 is SGHTA and CDR2 is FQGNSA. The CDR3 length is 17 residues. V shed 1 base, J shed 0 bases, and the junction held 5 bases outside the gene matches. CDR3 sequence (DNA): TGTGCCAGCAGCTTAGTGCGGCTAGCGGGGAGCACAGATACGCAGTATTTT. Residues: CASSLVRLAGSTDTQYF.

This clonotype was counted between two and nine times. The chain combines TRBV4-3 with TRBJ1-5; weak D call: TRBD1 (5 bases). The germline V gene encodes CDR1 LGHNA and CDR2 YSLEER. V was cut by 6 bases and J by 2 bases, with 14 bases left in between. The CDR3 loop spans 15 amino acids. CDR3 sequence (DNA): TGCGCCAGCAGTCCGACAGCCGTCGGCAATCAGCCCCAGCATTTT. Translation: CASSPTAVGNQPQHF.

This clonotype appeared many times. The J gene is TRBJ2-7, the V gene TRBV29-1; no reliable D call. CDR3 length equals 12 residues. Trimming took 4 bases from V and 2 from J, leaving 9 bases between them. CDR1 SQVTM and CDR2 ANQGSEA come from the germline V gene. The CDR3 bases are TGCAGCGTTGGAAGAGGTCCCTACGAGCAGTACTTC. This encodes CSVGRGPYEQYF.

The chain joins TRBV3-1 to TRBJ2-5; D is possibly TRBD2 (6 bases). Trimming cost V 2 bases and J 1 base, with 11 bases left between them. Germline lookup yields CDR1 LGHDT and CDR2 YNNKEL (reference sequence). This CDR3 has 15 residues. This CDR3 reads CASSQTGGGQETQYF. CDR3 nucleotide sequence: TGTGCCAGCAGCCAAACCGGGGGAGGCCAAGAGACCCAGTACTTC.

The rearrangement joins TRBV10-3 to TRBJ2-7, with 7 bases fitting TRBD2. Germline trimming cut 2 bases from V and 6 bases from J; bases unmatched to any gene: 10. The CDR3 has 15 residues. CDR1 ENHRY and CDR2 SYGVKD come from the germline V gene. CDR3 sequence: CAISEGGGTLPEQYF. In DNA form, the CDR3 reads TGTGCCATCAGTGAGGGGGGAGGGACCCTTCCCGAGCAGTACTTC.

In its sample, this clonotype was seen many times. The chain joins TRBV29-1 to TRBJ2-5; no reliable D call. V shed 0 bases and J shed 3 bases, with 8 bases lying between them. The CDR3 covers 13 residues. Germline values: CDR1 SQVTM, CDR2 ANQGSEA. For the CDR3, the DNA is TGCAGCGTTGAAGATCGTAGGGAAGAGACCCAGTACTTC. Residues: CSVEDRREETQYF. Supplemented by reference TRBV29-1 and TRBJ2-5, the full variable domain reads SAVISQKPSRDICQRGTSLTIQCQVDSQVTMMFWYRQQPGQSLTLIATANQGSEATYESGFVIDKFPISRPNLTFSTLTVSNMSPEDSSIYLCSVEDRREETQYFGPGTRLLVL.

This clonotype was counted only a few times. The genes are TRBV28 and TRBJ1-2; TRBD1 aligns across 8 bases. V was clipped by 5 bases and J by 5 bases; unmatched bases: 7. CDR1 is MDHEN and CDR2 is SYDVKM in the germline V gene. The length of the CDR3 is 14 residues. The CDR3 loop reads CASSKSGTGYGYTF. CDR3 bases: TGTGCCAGCAGTAAATCCGGGACAGGATATGGCTACACCTTC.

This clonotype showed up just a few times. The chain joins TRBV28 to TRBJ2-5; D not resolved. The CDR3 is 12 residues long. The germline CDR1 and CDR2 sequences are MDHEN and SYDVKM. The V gene lost 3 bases and the J gene lost 5 bases, with 7 bases spanning the gap. In DNA form, the CDR3 reads TGTGCCAGCAGTTTTCAAGTTGAGACCCAGTACTTC. Its translation: CASSFQVETQYF.

CDR3: CASSQLGGGSYNEQFF. CDR3 coding DNA: TGCGCCAGCAGCCAACTCGGGGGAGGCTCCTACAATGAGCAGTTCTTC. The V gene is TRBV4-1, the J gene TRBJ2-1, with D perhaps TRBD2 (6 bases). The CDR3 spans 16 residues. Trimming removed 2 bases at V and 0 bases at J, with 11 bases between. CDR1 MGHRA and CDR2 YSYEKL come from the germline V gene.

The chain recombines TRBV20-1 with TRBJ2-1; TRBD2 agrees at 12 bases. Germline V lookup: CDR1 DFQATT, CDR2 SNEGSKA (reference sequence). The CDR3 is made up of 14 amino acids. The V and J ends lost 3 bases and 12 bases, in that order; junction bases with no gene match: 9. The CDR3 nucleotides read TGCAGTGCTAGGGCGGGGCTAGCGGGAGGGCGGCAGTTCTTC. It encodes CSARAGLAGGRQFF.

This clonotype was picked up a small number of times. This chain joins TRBV28 and TRBJ2-6; 9 bases are a match to TRBD1. This CDR3 has 18 amino acids. CDR1 is MDHEN and CDR2 is SYDVKM in the germline V gene. With 6 bases clipped from V and 2 bases from J, the junction kept 11 bases outside the gene matches. CDR3 protein: CASRDRDRVFPGANVLTF. The CDR3 DNA is TGTGCCAGCAGGGACCGGGACAGGGTGTTCCCTGGGGCCAACGTCCTGACTTTC.